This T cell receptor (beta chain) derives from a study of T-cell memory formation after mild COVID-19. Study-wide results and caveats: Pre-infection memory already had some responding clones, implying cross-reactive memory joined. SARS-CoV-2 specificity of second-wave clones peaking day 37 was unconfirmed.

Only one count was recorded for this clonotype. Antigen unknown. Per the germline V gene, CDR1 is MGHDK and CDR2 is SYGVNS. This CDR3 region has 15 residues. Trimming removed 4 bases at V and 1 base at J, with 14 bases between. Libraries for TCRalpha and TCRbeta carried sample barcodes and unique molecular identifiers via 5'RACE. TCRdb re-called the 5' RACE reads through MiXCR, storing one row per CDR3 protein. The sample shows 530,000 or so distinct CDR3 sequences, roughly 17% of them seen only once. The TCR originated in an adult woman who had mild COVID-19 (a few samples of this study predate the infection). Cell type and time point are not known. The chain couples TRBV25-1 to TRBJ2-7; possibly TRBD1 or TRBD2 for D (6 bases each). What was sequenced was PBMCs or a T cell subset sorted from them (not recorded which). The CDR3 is CASSGRGEKSYEQYF. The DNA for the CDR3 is TGTGCCAGCAGTGGTAGGGGGGAAAAGTCCTACGAGCAGTACTTC.